This T cell receptor (beta chain) emerged from a study of shared clonotypes between healthy human individuals. Overall study: Each donor had three CD4 naive, three CD4 memory, two CD8 naive and one CD8 memory plate.

Regarding this clone: Its specificity is unknown.

Study results and limitations: Generally, naive subsets came out with larger estimated richness than memory subsets.

Sequencing used immunoSEQ multiplex PCR; TCRdb keeps in-frame clones, though not all of them. The data contain about 2.2 million clones, just over 90% of them singletons. CD45RO-negative cells were positively selected for CCR7, leaving out terminally differentiated effector memory CD45RA+ cells. There are 16 residues in the CDR3. Germline CDR1 LNHDA, CDR2 SQIVND (reference sequence). Trimming at V came to 11 bases and at J to 6 bases, leaving 15 bases not matched to a gene. The receptor was isolated from a young man in good health. Some clones in this sample may be carry-over from other donors' samples. The chain carries TRBV19 and TRBJ2-1, with 11 bases aligning to TRBD2. Sequencing was done on a sample of naive CD8+ T cells from PBMCs. The chain's CDR3 is CACLGTSGEPPNEQFF. The CDR3 nucleotides read TGTGCCTGCCTTGGGACTAGCGGAGAACCGCCCAATGAGCAGTTCTTC.